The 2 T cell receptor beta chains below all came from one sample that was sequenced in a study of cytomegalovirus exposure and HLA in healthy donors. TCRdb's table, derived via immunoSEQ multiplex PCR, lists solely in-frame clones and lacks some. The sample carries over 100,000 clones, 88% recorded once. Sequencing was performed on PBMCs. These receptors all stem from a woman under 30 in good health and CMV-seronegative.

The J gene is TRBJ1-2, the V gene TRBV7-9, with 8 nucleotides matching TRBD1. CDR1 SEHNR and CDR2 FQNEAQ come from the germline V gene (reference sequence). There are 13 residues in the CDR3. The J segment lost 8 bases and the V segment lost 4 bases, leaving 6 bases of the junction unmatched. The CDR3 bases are TGTGCCAGCAGCTCCGGACAGGGTCGAGGCTACACCTTC. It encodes CASSSGQGRGYTF. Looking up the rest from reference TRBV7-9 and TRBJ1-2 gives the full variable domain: DTGVSQNPRHKITKRGQNVTFRCDPISEHNRLYWYRQTLGQGPEFLTYFQNEAQLEKSRLLSDRFSAERPKGSFSTLEIQRTEQGDSAMYLCASSSGQGRGYTFGSGTRLTVV.

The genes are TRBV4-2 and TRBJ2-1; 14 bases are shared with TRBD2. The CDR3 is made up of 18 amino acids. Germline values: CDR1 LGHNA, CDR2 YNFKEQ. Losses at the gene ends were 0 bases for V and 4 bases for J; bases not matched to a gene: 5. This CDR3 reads CASSQDGTSGGVYNEQFF. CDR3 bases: TGTGCCAGCAGCCAAGACGGGACTAGCGGGGGTGTATACAATGAGCAGTTCTTC.